This T cell receptor beta chain was identified in a study of beta chain features in type 1 diabetes. As every portion of the isolated RNA was reverse transcribed, the sequencing read expressed TCRB transcripts. This table comes from immunoSEQ multiplex PCR, and its TCRdb copy is limited to in-frame clones, with some not included. Of about 270,000 clones listed, over 11% are singletons. V lost 7 bases to trimming and J lost 6 bases; unmatched junction nucleotides: 8. CDR1 and CDR2 from the germline V gene are SQVTM and ANQGSEA. CDR3 length: 12 residues. In its sample, this clone was seen many times. The antigen remains undetermined. The study, taken as a whole, reports: A moderate, significant TCRB CDR3 shortening appeared in type 1 diabetes across four CD4+ subsets.

Source material: naive CD4+ T cells from blood. This clonotype was sampled from a man aged 30 to 45 with type 1 diabetes. The chain couples TRBV29-1 to TRBJ2-7, with 8 bases aligning to TRBD1. The CDR3 nucleotides are TGCAGCGGTGGACAGGGCAGGCGCGAGCAGTACTTC. Translation gives CSGGQGRREQYF.